The clone carrying this TCR beta chain came up many times. Its antigen is unidentified. TCRdb ran MiXCR on the reads and lists one entry per CDR3 protein. The data contain under 600,000 distinct CDR3 sequences, about 17% of them singletons. These data come from a study of T cell repertoires in cytomegalovirus infection. Across the whole study: In public TCR beta signatures, there were indications of both CMV infection and matching HLA type. Overall study results and limits: There were carriers of CMV plus the relevant HLA, and cumulative public TCR beta family frequency identified them. The ex vivo response showed dominance by HLA-C-restricted CMV-specific TCR beta clonotypes.

Between the trimmed V and J ends, which lost 2 bases and 12 bases, there was a span of 11 bases. The CDR3 totals 12 residues. This sequence was found in a human donor in good health (CMV status not recorded). Some clones in this sample may be carry-over from other donors' samples. The rearrangement uses TRBV12-3 or TRBV12-4 and TRBJ2-1; no firm D call. Sequenced material: CD8+ T cells from PBMCs. The CDR3 here is CASSLSHNWQFF. CDR3 DNA: TGTGCCAGCAGTTTATCTCATAATTGGCAGTTCTTC.